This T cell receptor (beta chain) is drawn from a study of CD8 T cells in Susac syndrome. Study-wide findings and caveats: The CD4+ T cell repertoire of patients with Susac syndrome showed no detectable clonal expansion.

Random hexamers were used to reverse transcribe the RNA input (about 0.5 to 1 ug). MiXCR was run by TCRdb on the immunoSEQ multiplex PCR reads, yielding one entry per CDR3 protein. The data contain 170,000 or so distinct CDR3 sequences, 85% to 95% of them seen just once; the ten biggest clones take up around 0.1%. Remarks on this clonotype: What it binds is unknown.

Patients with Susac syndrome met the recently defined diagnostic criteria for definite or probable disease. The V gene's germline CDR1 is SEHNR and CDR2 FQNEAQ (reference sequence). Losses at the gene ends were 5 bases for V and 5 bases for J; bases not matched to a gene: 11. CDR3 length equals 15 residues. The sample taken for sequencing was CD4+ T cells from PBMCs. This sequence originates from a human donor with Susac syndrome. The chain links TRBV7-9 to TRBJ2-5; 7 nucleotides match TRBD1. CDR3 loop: CASSRTNRDSETQYF. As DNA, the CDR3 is TGTGCCAGCAGCCGCACCAACAGGGACAGCGAGACCCAGTACTTC. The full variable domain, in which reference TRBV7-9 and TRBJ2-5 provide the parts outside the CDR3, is DTGVSQNPRHKITKRGQNVTFRCDPISEHNRLYWYRQTLGQGPEFLTYFQNEAQLEKSRLLSDRFSAERPKGSFSTLEIQRTEQGDSAMYLCASSRTNRDSETQYFGPGTRLLVL.